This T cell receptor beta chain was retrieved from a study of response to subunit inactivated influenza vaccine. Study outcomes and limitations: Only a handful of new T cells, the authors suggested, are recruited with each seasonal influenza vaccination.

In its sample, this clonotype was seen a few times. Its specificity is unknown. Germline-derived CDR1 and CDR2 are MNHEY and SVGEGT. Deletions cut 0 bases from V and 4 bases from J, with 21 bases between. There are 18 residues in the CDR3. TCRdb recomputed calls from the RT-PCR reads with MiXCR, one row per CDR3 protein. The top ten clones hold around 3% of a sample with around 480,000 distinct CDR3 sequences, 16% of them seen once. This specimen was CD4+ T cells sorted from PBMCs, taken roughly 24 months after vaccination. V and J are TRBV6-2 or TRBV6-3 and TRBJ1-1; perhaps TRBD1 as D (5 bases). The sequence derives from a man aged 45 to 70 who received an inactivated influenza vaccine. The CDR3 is CASSYSGQGNFIFTEAFF. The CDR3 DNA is TGTGCCAGCAGTTACTCCGGACAAGGGAATTTTATTTTCACTGAAGCTTTCTTT.